These 27 T cell receptor beta chains originate from one sample sequenced in a study of blood T cell repertoires in COVID-19. Clones were sequenced by immunoSEQ multiplex PCR, and TCRdb holds only the in-frame ones, with some missing. The top ten clones hold approximately 6.3% of a sample with approximately 89,000 clones, about four fifths of them seen once. The sample was peripheral blood. These TCRs come from a man in his 70s with COVID-19, enrolled during active disease.

The gene calls are TRBV28 and TRBJ1-3; TRBD1 aligns across 7 bases. The CDR3 loop spans 15 amino acids. Germline CDR1 is MDHEN and CDR2 is SYDVKM. The V gene end was trimmed by 4 bases and the J gene end by 2 bases; junction bases not matched to a gene: 5. Written as DNA, the CDR3 is TGTGCCAGCAGTTCCCTAGACAGGGCTGGAAACACCATATATTTT. It specifies CASSSLDRAGNTIYF. Full variable domain (rest looked up from reference TRBV28 and TRBJ1-3): DVKVTQSSRYLVKRTGEKVFLECVQDMDHENMFWYRQDPGLGLRLIYFSYDVKMKEKGDIPEGYSVSREKKERFSLILESASTNQTSMYLCASSSLDRAGNTIYFGEGSWLTVV.

This clone came up a few times. The CDR3 nucleotides read TGTGCCAGCAGCGTTAGCGGGACCTACAATGAGCAGTTCTTC. It codes for CASSVSGTYNEQFF. The chain uses TRBV9 and TRBJ2-1; 8 nucleotides align to TRBD2. V shed 2 bases, J shed 2 bases, and the junction held 0 bases outside the gene matches. Germline CDR1 is SGDLS and CDR2 is YYNGEE. The CDR3 loop spans 14 amino acids. Full variable domain (outside the CDR3, taken from reference TRBV9 and TRBJ2-1): DSGVTQTPKHLITATGQRVTLRCSPRSGDLSVYWYQQSLDQGLQFLIQYYNGEERAKGNILERFSAQQFPDLHSELNLSSLELGDSALYFCASSVSGTYNEQFFGPGTRLTVL.

This clone appeared a single time. The chain combines TRBV2 with TRBJ2-1; 8 bases are a match to TRBD2. Trimming at V came to 1 base and at J to 4 bases, leaving 3 bases not matched to a gene. Germline V lookup: CDR1 SNHLY, CDR2 FYNNEI. The CDR3 has 15 amino acids. The CDR3 protein is CASSEGRGAYNEQFF. CDR3 in DNA: TGTGCCAGCAGTGAAGGGCGGGGGGCTTACAATGAGCAGTTCTTC.

The rearrangement uses TRBV5-1 and TRBJ2-1, with 9 bases fitting TRBD2. This CDR3 spans 14 amino acids. The V gene's germline CDR1 is SGHRS and CDR2 YFSETQ. V shed 5 bases and J 6 bases; nucleotides not matched to a gene: 6. The CDR3: CASSTSGWLNEQFF. Written as DNA, the CDR3 is TGCGCCAGCAGTACTAGCGGGTGGCTCAATGAGCAGTTCTTC.

This clone was seen at least ten times. The chain has TRBV6-5 and TRBJ1-1; no clear D. Germline CDR1 and CDR2: MNHEY and SVGAGI. The CDR3 sequence is 15 residues long. V was trimmed by 6 bases and J by 0 bases, leaving 14 bases between them. CDR3 DNA: TGTGCCAGCAGGCCCCAGGAAACCATGAACACTGAAGCTTTCTTT. Encoded protein: CASRPQETMNTEAFF.

This sequence joins TRBV6-6 and TRBJ1-1; 9 bases agree with TRBD1. Unmatched junction bases numbered 7, after V lost 8 bases and J lost 6 bases. The germline gives CDR1 MNHNY, CDR2 SVGAGI (reference sequence). This CDR3 is 13 amino acids long. CDR3 loop: CASLRQGDSEAFF. The CDR3 DNA reads TGTGCCAGCCTAAGACAGGGGGATTCTGAAGCTTTCTTT.

The DNA for the CDR3 is TGTGCCAGCAGTGACAGGGGTGGAAATCAGCCCCAGCATTTT. It encodes CASSDRGGNQPQHF. The rearrangement links TRBV7-2 to TRBJ1-5, with 8 bases fitting TRBD1. The CDR3 is 14 amino acids. The junction had 5 bases not matched to a gene; V was cut back by 6 bases and J by 4 bases. In germline, CDR1 is SGHTA, CDR2 FQGNSA.

The chain employs TRBV3-1 (or the pseudogene TRBV3-2) and TRBJ2-1, with TRBD2 identical over 7 bases. V lost 2 bases, J lost 5 bases, and 3 bases stayed unmatched. Germline CDR1 is LGHDT and CDR2 is YNNKEL (reference sequence). CDR3 length equals 14 residues. The CDR3 loop is CASSQWRENNEQFF. For the CDR3, the DNA is TGTGCCAGCAGCCAATGGCGGGAGAACAATGAGCAGTTCTTC.

This chain uses TRBV5-4 with TRBJ1-3; D is possibly TRBD1 (6 bases). V lost 4 bases and J lost 4, with 15 bases in between. The V gene's germline CDR1 is SGHNT and CDR2 YYREEE (reference sequence). This CDR3 contains 15 residues. The CDR3 DNA is TGTGCCAGCAGCCCCTCGGGGGGCGAGGGAAACACCATATATTTT. Translating gives CASSPSGGEGNTIYF.

This clone appeared a few times. The sample contains more than one DNA sequence encoding this CDR3. The V and J genes are TRBV30 and TRBJ1-1; possible D gene TRBD1, 5 bases. Germline V gives CDR1 GTSNPN, CDR2 SVGIG (reference sequence). The CDR3 runs to 14 residues. V was trimmed by 2 bases and J by 0 bases, leaving 10 bases between them. The CDR3 DNA reads as TGTGCCTGGAGTCCGGGGGTTATGAACACTGAAGCTTTCTTT. Translated, it gives CAWSPGVMNTEAFF.

The rearrangement joins TRBV5-1 to TRBJ2-5; 9 nucleotides align to TRBD2. CDR1 SGHRS and CDR2 YFSETQ come from the germline V gene. The junction had 6 bases not matched to a gene; V was cut back by 1 base and J by 2 bases. CDR3 length: 16 amino acids. The CDR3 reads CASSLWDSGGQETQYF. The CDR3 nucleotides read TGCGCCAGCAGCTTGTGGGATAGCGGGGGTCAAGAGACCCAGTACTTC.

The chain carries TRBV4-1 and TRBJ2-3; 12 bases align to TRBD2. The ends lost 4 bases at V and 4 bases at J; junction bases unmatched: 18. The CDR3 has 20 amino acids. CDR1 is MGHRA and CDR2 is YSYEKL in the germline V gene. CDR3 amino acids: CASSLKKGASGRAGADTQYF. The CDR3 region has the DNA TGCGCCAGCAGCCTCAAGAAGGGGGCTAGCGGGAGGGCCGGGGCAGATACGCAGTATTTT.

The chain combines TRBV7-9 with TRBJ2-7; tentatively, D is TRBD1 (6 bases). V was clipped by 5 bases and J by 9 bases, with 17 bases between them. Germline values: CDR1 SEHNR, CDR2 FQNEAQ (reference sequence). The CDR3 has 13 amino acids. CDR3 sequence: CASSPRQDPGQYF. CDR3 nucleotide sequence: TGTGCCAGCAGCCCGAGACAGGATCCTGGGCAGTACTTC.

The gene calls are TRBV19 and TRBJ1-2; tentative D call: TRBD1 (5 bases). The CDR3 is 12 residues long. The V gene's germline CDR1 is LNHDA and CDR2 SQIVND (reference sequence). V was trimmed by 8 bases and J by 7 bases, leaving 14 bases between them. Written as DNA, the CDR3 is TGTGCCAGTGCCGACCAGGGCGGTGGCTACACCTTC. This translates into CASADQGGGYTF. The full variable domain, with the rest looked up from reference TRBV19 and TRBJ1-2, is DGGITQSPKYLFRKEGQNVTLSCEQNLNHDAMYWYRQDPGQGLRLIYYSQIVNDFQKGDIAEGYSVSREKKESFPLTVTSAQKNPTAFYLCASADQGGGYTFGSGTRLTVV.

The chain is built from TRBV6-5 and TRBJ2-7; 10 bases agree with TRBD1. Germline trimming cut 7 bases from V and 5 bases from J; bases unmatched to any gene: 8. The CDR3 consists of 14 residues. The germline V gene has CDR1 MNHEY and CDR2 SVGAGI. CDR3 nucleotide sequence: TGTGCCAGCACGAGGACAGGGGGACCCGACGAGCAGTACTTC. Translated, it gives CASTRTGGPDEQYF.

J is TRBJ1-2 and V is TRBV5-1, with 8 bases aligning to TRBD1. The CDR3 runs to 16 residues. V trimming: 4 bases; J trimming: 5 bases; junction bases outside the gene matches: 13. Germline assignment: CDR1 SGHRS and CDR2 YFSETQ. The CDR3 protein is CASSPRTGQSTYGYTF. The CDR3 coding sequence is TGCGCCAGCAGCCCCCGGACAGGGCAGTCCACTTATGGCTACACCTTC.

The chain is built from TRBV19 and TRBJ1-5; D remains ambiguous. Germline CDR1 and CDR2: LNHDA and SQIVND (reference sequence). Trimming pared 2 bases from V and 0 bases from J, leaving 8 bases between. The CDR3 has 15 residues. The CDR3 DNA follows: TGTGCCAGTAGTATACAGGCCAATAGCAATCAGCCCCAGCATTTT. This codes for CASSIQANSNQPQHF.

V gene TRBV11-2 combines with J gene TRBJ2-7; no reliable D call. Per the germline V gene, CDR1 is SGHAT and CDR2 is FQNNGV. V lost 5 bases and J 4 bases, leaving 15 bases between the germline ends. The CDR3 extends over 14 amino acids. The CDR3 region has the DNA TGTGCCAGCAGCCCCTCTTCGGGTATTTACGAGCAGTACTTC. This sequence encodes CASSPSSGIYEQYF.

Comments on this clone: Additional DNA sequences in this sample encode the identical CDR3. This chain connects TRBV2 to TRBJ1-5; 9 bases are a match to TRBD1. V dropped 5 bases and J dropped 2; count of bases not matched to a gene: 1. From germline, CDR1 is SNHLY and CDR2 FYNNEI. This CDR3 region has 14 residues. CDR3 protein: CASSRQGGNQPQHF. CDR3 DNA sequence: TGTGCCAGCAGTAGACAGGGGGGCAATCAGCCCCAGCATTTT.

The chain is built from TRBV7-8 and TRBJ1-2; unclear D gene. Germline V gene sequence: CDR1 SGHVS, CDR2 FQNEAQ. The CDR3 runs to 13 residues. V dropped 5 bases and J dropped 4 bases, with 11 bases sitting between them. CDR3 residues: CASSRGEAYGYTF. The CDR3 DNA reads as TGTGCCAGCAGCCGGGGAGAGGCCTATGGCTACACCTTC.

This clone appeared once. V and J are TRBV7-9 and TRBJ2-5; 7 nucleotides align to TRBD2. The CDR3 totals 15 residues. Germline V lookup: CDR1 SEHNR, CDR2 FQNEAQ (reference sequence). V gave up 2 bases and J gave up 2 bases; unmatched junction bases: 5. Written as DNA, the CDR3 is TGTGCCAGCAGCTTATTCAGCGGGGTACAAGAGACCCAGTACTTC. This encodes CASSLFSGVQETQYF. The full variable domain, with the rest looked up from reference TRBV7-9 and TRBJ2-5, is DTGVSQNPRHKITKRGQNVTFRCDPISEHNRLYWYRQTLGQGPEFLTYFQNEAQLEKSRLLSDRFSAERPKGSFSTLEIQRTEQGDSAMYLCASSLFSGVQETQYFGPGTRLLVL.

The rearrangement joins TRBV5-4 to TRBJ2-2, with D possibly matching TRBD2 (5 bases). This CDR3 has 16 amino acids. V was shortened by 0 bases and J by 3 bases, with 12 bases between the two germline ends. The germline gives CDR1 SGHNT, CDR2 YYREEE (reference sequence). The CDR3 region is CASSLAQMRDTGELFF. CDR3 coding DNA: TGTGCCAGCAGCTTGGCCCAGATGAGGGACACCGGGGAGCTGTTTTTT.

The chain recombines TRBV5-1 with TRBJ2-7, with D perhaps assigned TRBD1 or TRBD2 (5 bases each). The V gene's germline CDR1 is SGHRS and CDR2 YFSETQ. This CDR3 is built from 15 residues. V lost 4 bases and J 0 bases, leaving 14 bases between the germline ends. CDR3 residues: CASSVGPTSSYEQYF. In DNA, the CDR3 is TGCGCCAGCAGCGTGGGACCGACAAGCTCCTACGAGCAGTACTTC.

V usage is TRBV18 and J usage is TRBJ1-1; possible D gene TRBD1, 5 bases. V was trimmed by 3 bases and J by 6 bases, leaving 17 bases between them. CDR3 length equals 15 residues. Looked up from germline, CDR1 is KGHSH and CDR2 is LQKENI. CDR3 residues: CASSPQGLFGAEAFF. In DNA form, the CDR3 reads TGTGCCAGCTCACCTCAGGGCCTATTTGGCGCTGAAGCTTTCTTT.

This chain connects TRBV12-3 or TRBV12-4 to TRBJ2-5; 7 bases align to TRBD1. With V trimmed by 6 bases and J by 5 bases, 6 bases remained unmatched. The CDR3 loop spans 13 amino acids. The CDR3 DNA reads TGTGCCAGCAGGCCGACAGGGCGGGAGACCCAGTACTTC. Its translation is CASRPTGRETQYF.

V and J are TRBV5-1 and TRBJ2-5; maybe TRBD1 (5 bases). V lost 7 bases, J lost 2 bases, and 12 bases lay in between. The CDR3 covers 13 residues. CDR1 is SGHRS and CDR2 is YFSETQ in the germline V gene. This CDR3 reads CASARVEQETQYF. Written as DNA, the CDR3 is TGCGCCAGCGCCAGGGTCGAGCAAGAGACCCAGTACTTC. The whole variable domain, filled in from reference TRBV5-1 and TRBJ2-5, reads KAGVTQTPRYLIKTRGQQVTLSCSPISGHRSVSWYQQTPGQGLQFLFEYFSETQRNKGNFPGRFSGRQFSNSRSEMNVSTLELGDSALYLCASARVEQETQYFGPGTRLLVL.

This chain uses TRBV6-1 with TRBJ1-1, with D perhaps TRBD1 (5 bases). V was clipped by 3 bases and J by 7 bases, with 15 bases between them. The CDR3 sequence is 14 residues long. CDR1 and CDR2 from the germline V gene are MNHNS and SASEGT. CDR3 coding DNA: TGTGCCAGCAGTGAGTATCCGCGGGGGAGTGAAGCTTTCTTT. This codes for CASSEYPRGSEAFF.